These T cell receptor beta chains were read from a single sample in a study of blood T cells in healthy people across ages. TCRdb reanalysed the 5' RACE reads using MiXCR and keeps one entry per CDR3 protein. The table shows some 900,000 distinct CDR3 sequences, with roughly 26% occurring only once. The sequenced sample was blood. Receptor source: a woman of 80 years or more in good health. CDR3s leave out the opening cysteine and the closing phenylalanine or tryptophan. The order of the fields is clone size, J gene, V gene, CDR3 protein. Size tells how often a clone was seen (once, few, many) or the class of an expanded clone, and some rows leave it out.

abundance: few
j_gene: .
v_gene: TRBV20-1
CDR3aa: SARLSTAYYNEQY

abundance: few
j_gene: TRBJ1-2
v_gene: TRBV19
CDR3aa: ASNEGAAGYGYT

abundance: many
j_gene: TRBJ2-7
v_gene: TRBV20-1
CDR3aa: SAPTSGEYEQY

abundance: few
j_gene: TRBJ2-1
v_gene: TRBV7-8
CDR3aa: ASSPRDGRAYNEQF

abundance: few
j_gene: TRBJ2-3
v_gene: TRBV7-2
CDR3aa: ASSAGTSTDTQY

abundance: few
j_gene: TRBJ1-2
v_gene: TRBV7-2
CDR3aa: ASSSLGTGGIGHT

abundance: .
j_gene: TRBJ2-7
v_gene: TRBV12-3/TRBV12-4
CDR3aa: ASSFIGSGPYEQY

abundance: .
j_gene: TRBJ1-5
v_gene: TRBV20-1
CDR3aa: SASVLNQPQH

abundance: .
j_gene: TRBJ1-6
v_gene: TRBV10-2
CDR3aa: ASGQDSTYNSPLH

abundance: few
j_gene: TRBJ1-5
v_gene: TRBV5-5
CDR3aa: ASSHGQGAQPQH

abundance: many
j_gene: TRBJ2-1
v_gene: TRBV6-1
CDR3aa: ASIGEGPANEQF

abundance: many
j_gene: TRBJ2-5
v_gene: TRBV5-1
CDR3aa: ASSSGISQETQY

abundance: many
j_gene: TRBJ2-7
v_gene: TRBV7-2
CDR3aa: ASGLQSYEQY

abundance: .
j_gene: TRBJ2-1
v_gene: TRBV2
CDR3aa: ASSLDGMEQF

abundance: few
j_gene: TRBJ2-7
v_gene: TRBV3-1
CDR3aa: ASSQVGREQY

abundance: .
j_gene: TRBJ1-2
v_gene: TRBV5-1
CDR3aa: ASSLSDPGLMGGYT

abundance: many
j_gene: TRBJ2-3
v_gene: TRBV7-2
CDR3aa: ASSQGTVADTQY

abundance: many
j_gene: TRBJ2-7
v_gene: TRBV12-3/TRBV12-4
CDR3aa: ASRGGGDEQY

abundance: many
j_gene: TRBJ2-1
v_gene: TRBV12-3/TRBV12-4
CDR3aa: ASGRGADEQF

abundance: few
j_gene: TRBJ2-5
v_gene: TRBV14
CDR3aa: ASSQSPKETQY

abundance: many
j_gene: TRBJ1-5
v_gene: TRBV4-3
CDR3aa: ASSQVWGEPQH

abundance: many
j_gene: TRBJ2-7
v_gene: TRBV5-1
CDR3aa: ASSLRDRGAEQY

abundance: .
j_gene: TRBJ1-4
v_gene: TRBV5-1
CDR3aa: ASSPTQVFNEKLF

abundance: .
j_gene: TRBJ2-2
v_gene: TRBV4-1
CDR3aa: ASSQGAWSSGRAIFGELF

abundance: many
j_gene: TRBJ2-7
v_gene: TRBV6-5
CDR3aa: ASSSWIRGVHEQY

abundance: many
j_gene: TRBJ1-1
v_gene: TRBV5-1
CDR3aa: ASSIQGSTNTEAF

abundance: .
j_gene: TRBJ2-5
v_gene: TRBV20-1
CDR3aa: SAEDPSGAGETQY

abundance: .
j_gene: TRBJ2-7
v_gene: TRBV7-7
CDR3aa: ASSLAAREGHEQY

abundance: .
j_gene: TRBJ1-5
v_gene: TRBV2
CDR3aa: ASSQRTSNQPQH

abundance: .
j_gene: TRBJ2-5
v_gene: TRBV27
CDR3aa: ASSSRDRERKTQY

abundance: .
j_gene: TRBJ2-2
v_gene: TRBV4-2
CDR3aa: ASSQVAGVGGTGELF

abundance: many
j_gene: TRBJ1-2
v_gene: TRBV4-2
CDR3aa: ASSQVGGLYGYT

abundance: .
j_gene: TRBJ1-1
v_gene: TRBV7-8
CDR3aa: ASSLRGLKNTEAF

abundance: .
j_gene: TRBJ2-3
v_gene: TRBV16
CDR3aa: ASSQRGSPHTQC

abundance: many
j_gene: TRBJ2-3
v_gene: TRBV27
CDR3aa: ASSSAGVGEDTQY

abundance: many
j_gene: TRBJ1-1
v_gene: TRBV7-2
CDR3aa: ASSRQANTEAF

abundance: many
j_gene: TRBJ1-5
v_gene: TRBV20-1
CDR3aa: SARDRVEPQH

abundance: few
j_gene: TRBJ1-4
v_gene: TRBV20-1
CDR3aa: SAMGRLNEKLF

abundance: many
j_gene: TRBJ1-1
v_gene: TRBV29-1
CDR3aa: SVGRINTEAF